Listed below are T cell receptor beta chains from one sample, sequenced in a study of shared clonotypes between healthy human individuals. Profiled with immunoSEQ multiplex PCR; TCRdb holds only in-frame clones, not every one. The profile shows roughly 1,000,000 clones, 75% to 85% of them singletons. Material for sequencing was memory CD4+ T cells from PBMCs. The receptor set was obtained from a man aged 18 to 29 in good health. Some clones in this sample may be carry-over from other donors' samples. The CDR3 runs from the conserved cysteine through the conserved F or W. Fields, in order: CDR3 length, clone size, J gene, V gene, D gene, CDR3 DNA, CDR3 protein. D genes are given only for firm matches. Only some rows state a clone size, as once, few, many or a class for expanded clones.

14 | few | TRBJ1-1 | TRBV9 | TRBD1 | TGTGCCAGCAGCGACGGGACAGGGGGCACTGAAGCTTTCTTT | CASSDGTGGTEAFF
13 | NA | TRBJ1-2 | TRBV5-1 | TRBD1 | TGCGCCAGCAGCGATTTGACAGGGTATGGCTACACCTTC | CASSDLTGYGYTF
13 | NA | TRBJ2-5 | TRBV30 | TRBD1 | TGTGCCTTCCGGACAGGACGGGTGGAGACCCAGTACTTC | CAFRTGRVETQYF
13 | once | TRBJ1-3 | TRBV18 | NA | TGTGCCAGCTCCACATCAACTGGAAACACCATATATTTT | CASSTSTGNTIYF
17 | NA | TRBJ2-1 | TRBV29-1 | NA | TGCAGCGTTGAAAAAGTAGCCGGGACCACGTTCTACAATGAGCAGTTCTTC | CSVEKVAGTTFYNEQFF
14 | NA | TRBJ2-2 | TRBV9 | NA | TGTGCCAGCAGGCCCCAGATCTCCACCGGGGAGCTGTTTTTT | CASRPQISTGELFF
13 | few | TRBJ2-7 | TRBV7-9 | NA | TGTGCCAGCAGCTTATTAGAGGGTGACAGGCCGTACTTC | CASSLLEGDRPYF
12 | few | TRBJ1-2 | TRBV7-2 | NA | TGTGCCAGCAGCCTGACGAACTATGGCTACACCTTC | CASSLTNYGYTF
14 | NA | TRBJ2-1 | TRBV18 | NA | TGTGCCAGCTCACCCGAACGACTAACCAATGAGCAGTTCTTC | CASSPERLTNEQFF
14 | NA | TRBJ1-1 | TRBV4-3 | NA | TGCGCCAGCAGCCAAGTGTCGGCAAGCACAGAAGCTTTCTTT | CASSQVSASTEAFF
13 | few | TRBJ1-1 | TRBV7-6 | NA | TGTGCCAGCAGCTTTGATGTGGACACTGAAGCTTTCTTT | CASSFDVDTEAFF
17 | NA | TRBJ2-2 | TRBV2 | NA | TGTGCCAGCGAAGATGGTTGGCTAGCTACGAACACCGGGGAGCTGTTTTTT | CASEDGWLATNTGELFF
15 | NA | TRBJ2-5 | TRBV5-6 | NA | TGTGCCAGCAGCTTGATCTTGAAGCAGTGGGAGACCCAGTACTTC | CASSLILKQWETQYF
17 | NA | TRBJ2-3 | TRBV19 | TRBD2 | TGTGCCAGTAGTATAGCGGCTAGCGGGGTTAGCACAGATACGCAGTATTTT | CASSIAASGVSTDTQYF
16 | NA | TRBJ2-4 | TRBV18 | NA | TGTGCCAGCTCACTGACAACTGGGGGGGCCAAAAACATTCAGTACTTC | CASSLTTGGAKNIQYF
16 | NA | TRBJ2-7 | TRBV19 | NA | TGTGCCAGTAGTATGGGTCAGGGAGGCCGTGGGAACGAGCAGTACTTC | CASSMGQGGRGNEQYF
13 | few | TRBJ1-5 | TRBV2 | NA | TGTGCCAGCTCCCGGGGGTGGGATCAGCCCCAGCATTTT | CASSRGWDQPQHF
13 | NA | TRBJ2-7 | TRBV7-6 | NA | TGTGCCAGCAGCTTCCCGGGCCCCTACGAGCAGTACTTC | CASSFPGPYEQYF
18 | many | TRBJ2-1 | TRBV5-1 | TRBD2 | TGCGCCAGCAGCTTGGCTTCTATCTTAGCGGGAGGGATCGGTGAGCAGTTCTTC | CASSLASILAGGIGEQFF
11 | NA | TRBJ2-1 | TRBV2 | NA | TGTGCCAGCAGGGAAAGGGATGAGCAGTTCTTC | CASRERDEQFF
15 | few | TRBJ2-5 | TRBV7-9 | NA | TGTGCCAGCACCAGGCTTCTATCAGGGTGGGAGACCCAGTACTTC | CASTRLLSGWETQYF
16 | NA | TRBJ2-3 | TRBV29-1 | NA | TGCAGCGTTGGGAGTATTTGGTTTTCAGCCACAGATACGCAGTATTTT | CSVGSIWFSATDTQYF
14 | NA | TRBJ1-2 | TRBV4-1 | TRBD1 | TGCGCCAGCAGCCAAGTTGACAGGGGGCAAGGCTACACCTTC | CASSQVDRGQGYTF
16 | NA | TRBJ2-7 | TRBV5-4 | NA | TGTGCCAGCAGCCCGACGGGACGGGGCGGGGTCTACGAGCAGTACTTC | CASSPTGRGGVYEQYF
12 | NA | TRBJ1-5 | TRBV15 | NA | TGTGCCACCAGCAGAGTATCCGGGCCCCAGCATTTT | CATSRVSGPQHF
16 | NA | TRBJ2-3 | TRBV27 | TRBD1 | TGTGCCAGCAGTTTAGGGACAGGTTTGAGCACAGATACGCAGTATTTT | CASSLGTGLSTDTQYF
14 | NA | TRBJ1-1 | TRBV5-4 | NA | TGTGCCAGCGGTAGGAGGGCGGGGAACACTGAAGCTTTCTTT | CASGRRAGNTEAFF
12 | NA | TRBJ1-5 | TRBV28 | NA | TGTGCCAGCAGTCCGCCGGGCCAGCCCCAGCATTTT | CASSPPGQPQHF
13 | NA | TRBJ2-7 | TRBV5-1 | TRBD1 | TGCGCCAGCAGCTTGGGGACAGGGCGGGAGCAGTACTTC | CASSLGTGREQYF
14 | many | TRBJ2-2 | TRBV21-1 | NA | TGTGCCAGCAGCGGGACAGGAGACACCGGGGAGCTGTTTTTT | CASSGTGDTGELFF
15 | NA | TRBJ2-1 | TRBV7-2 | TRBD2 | TGTGCCAGCAGCTTCAGAGCGGGAGGTGGCGGTGAGCAGTTCTTC | CASSFRAGGGGEQFF
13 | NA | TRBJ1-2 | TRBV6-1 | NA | TGTGCCAGCAGTGAAGAGTGGAACTGGGGCTACACCTTC | CASSEEWNWGYTF
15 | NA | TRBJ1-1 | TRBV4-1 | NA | TGCGCCAGCAGCCAAGAGGCAGGGTTCGGGACTGAAGCTTTCTTT | CASSQEAGFGTEAFF
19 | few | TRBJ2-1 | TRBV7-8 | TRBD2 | TGTGCCAGCAACATTTTCAGGGTCCCGGGACTAGCGGAGTACAATGAGCAGTTCTTC | CASNIFRVPGLAEYNEQFF
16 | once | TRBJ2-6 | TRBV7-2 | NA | TGTGCCAGCAGCCCCCGATGGAGTAGAGGGGCCAACGTCCTGACTTTC | CASSPRWSRGANVLTF
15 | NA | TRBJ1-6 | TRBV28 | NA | TGTGCCAGCAGAAGCCCACAGGCTAGTAATTCACCCCTCCACTTT | CASRSPQASNSPLHF
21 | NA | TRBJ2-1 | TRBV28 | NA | TGTGCCAGCAGTTTCCTCGGCGGCTGGGGGCAAGCGGGAACGCCTGACAATGAGCAGTTCTTC | CASSFLGGWGQAGTPDNEQFF
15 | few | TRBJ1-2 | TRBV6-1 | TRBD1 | TGTGCCAGCAGTGTAACTCCGGGACAGGGGTATGGCTACACCTTC | CASSVTPGQGYGYTF
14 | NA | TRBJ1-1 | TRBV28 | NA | TGTGCCAGCAGTTCCACGGTTATGAACACTGAAGCCTTCTTT | CASSSTVMNTEAFF
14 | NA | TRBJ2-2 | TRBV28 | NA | TGTGCCAGCAGTTCCCCTAGTGGCACCGGGGAGCTGTTTTTT | CASSSPSGTGELFF
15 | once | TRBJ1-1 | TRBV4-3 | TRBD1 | TGCGCCAGCAGCCAAACCGGGACAGGGGACACTGAAGCTTTCTTT | CASSQTGTGDTEAFF
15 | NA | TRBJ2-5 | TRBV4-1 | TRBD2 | TGCGCCAGCAGCCAAGTGGGGGGGAGGACGGAGACCCAGTACTTC | CASSQVGGRTETQYF
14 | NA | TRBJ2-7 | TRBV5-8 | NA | TGTGCCAGCACCTTCATCGGGCGGCCCTACGAGCAGTACTTC | CASTFIGRPYEQYF
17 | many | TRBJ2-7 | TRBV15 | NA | TGTGCCACCAGCAGAAGACCCCTCGACGCCATATACTACGAGCAGTACTTC | CATSRRPLDAIYYEQYF
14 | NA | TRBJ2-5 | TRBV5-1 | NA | TGCGCCAGCAGCTTGGGGGGGATCCAAGAGACCCAGTACTTC | CASSLGGIQETQYF
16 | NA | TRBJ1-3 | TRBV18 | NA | TGTGCCAGCTCACCGGCCCAGGCCCAGTCTGGAAACACCATATATTTT | CASSPAQAQSGNTIYF
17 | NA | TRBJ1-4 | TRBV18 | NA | TGTGCCAGCTCACCGGTGCTGGGGGATGCAACTAATGAAAAACTGTTTTTT | CASSPVLGDATNEKLFF
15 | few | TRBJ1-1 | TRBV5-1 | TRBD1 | TGCGCCAGCAGCTCGAATCAGGGGGCCCTCACTGAAGCTTTCTTT | CASSSNQGALTEAFF
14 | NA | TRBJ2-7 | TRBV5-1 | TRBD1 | TGCGCCAGCAGCTCTGGACAGGGGACCTACGAGCAGTACTTC | CASSSGQGTYEQYF
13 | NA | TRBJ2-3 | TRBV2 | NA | TGTGCCAGCAGCCCCCTAATCACAGATACGCAGTATTTT | CASSPLITDTQYF
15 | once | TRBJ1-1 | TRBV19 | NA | TGTGCCAGTAGTAACCTGCCGGGGGTGAACACTGAAGCTTTCTTT | CASSNLPGVNTEAFF
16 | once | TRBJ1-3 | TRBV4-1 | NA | TGCGCCAGCAGCCAAGATCCAGGGATTTCTGGAAACACCATATATTTT | CASSQDPGISGNTIYF
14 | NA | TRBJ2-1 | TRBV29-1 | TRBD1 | TGCAGCGTAACCGGGACAGGGGGCACCGATGAGCAGTTCTTC | CSVTGTGGTDEQFF
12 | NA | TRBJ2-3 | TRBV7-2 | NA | TGTGCCAGCAGGCTGGGTGCAGATACGCAGTATTTT | CASRLGADTQYF
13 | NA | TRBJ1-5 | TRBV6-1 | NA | TGTGCCAGCAGCGGGACACCGGATCAGCCCCAGCATTTT | CASSGTPDQPQHF
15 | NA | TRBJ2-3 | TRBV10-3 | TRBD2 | TGTGCCATCAGACCTCTAGCGGGGACCACAGATACGCAGTATTTT | CAIRPLAGTTDTQYF
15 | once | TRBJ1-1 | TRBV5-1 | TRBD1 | TGCGCCAGCAGCTTGCAACAGGGGGTGGGCACTGAAGCTTTCTTT | CASSLQQGVGTEAFF
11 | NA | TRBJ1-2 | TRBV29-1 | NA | TGCAGCGCCATGGGAGCTCAGGGCTACACCTTC | CSAMGAQGYTF